The 17 T cell receptor beta chains presented below share a single source sample, sequenced in a study of cytomegalovirus exposure and HLA in healthy donors. In the PCR, 60 Vbeta and 13 Jbeta primers were used. The assay was immunoSEQ multiplex PCR, and TCRdb's table has in-frame clones only and misses some. This table has 90,000 or so clones, 65% to 80% appearing once. Input material: PBMCs. Every receptor here comes from a woman younger than 35 in good health and CMV-seropositive.

The rearrangement joins TRBV6-1 to TRBJ2-4; the D gene is possibly TRBD1 (5 bases). V was pared by 5 bases and J by 6 bases, with 14 bases between. The germline V gene encodes CDR1 MNHNS and CDR2 SASEGT. The CDR3 spans 14 residues. The CDR3 region has the DNA TGTGCCAGCAGTACCCTCTGGGGCCTAAACATTCAGTACTTC. It codes for CASSTLWGLNIQYF.

This chain connects TRBV5-8 to TRBJ1-3; possible D gene TRBD1, 5 bases. The CDR3 extends over 15 amino acids. Germline CDR1 and CDR2: SGHTS and YDEGEE. V was cut by 0 bases and J by 4 bases, with 11 bases left in between. The CDR3 DNA follows: TGTGCCAGCAGCTTGGTCAGGGTGGGCGGAAACACCATATATTTT. This gives the protein CASSLVRVGGNTIYF.

The chain employs TRBV7-8 and TRBJ2-5; D is unresolved. The V and J ends lost 1 base and 2 bases respectively, with 11 bases between them. There are 15 residues in the CDR3. The germline gives CDR1 SGHVS, CDR2 FQNEAQ. The CDR3 here is CASSLVGSWQETQYF. CDR3 coding DNA: TGTGCCAGCAGCTTAGTGGGCAGTTGGCAAGAGACCCAGTACTTC. Using reference TRBV7-8 and TRBJ2-5 for the parts outside the CDR3, the full variable domain is GAGVSQSPRYKVAKRGQDVALRCDPISGHVSLFWYQQALGQGPEFLTYFQNEAQLDKSGLPSDRFFAERPEGSVSTLKIQRTQQEDSAVYLCASSLVGSWQETQYFGPGTRLLVL.

This clone was recorded a few times. The identical CDR3 is also encoded by other nucleotide sequences in the sample. The chain carries TRBV9 and TRBJ1-5; 8 bases fit TRBD1. Trimming at V came to 0 bases and at J to 1 base, leaving 0 bases not matched to a gene. Per the germline V gene, CDR1 is SGDLS and CDR2 is YYNGEE. This CDR3 comprises 15 residues. CDR3 sequence reads: CASSVAGGSNQPQHF. The CDR3 DNA sequence: TGTGCCAGCAGCGTAGCAGGGGGCAGCAATCAGCCCCAGCATTTT.

The J gene is TRBJ2-5, the V gene TRBV6-5; D is unresolved. Germline V gene lookup returns CDR1 MNHEY and CDR2 SVGAGI. CDR3 length equals 13 residues. V gave up 10 bases and J gave up 4 bases, with 16 bases separating them. The CDR3, as DNA: TGTGCCACCCGGAGTGGGTGGAGAGAGACCCAGTACTTC. Its protein product is CATRSGWRETQYF.

V usage is TRBV6-6 and J usage is TRBJ1-2, with D unresolved. CDR1 MNHNY and CDR2 SVGAGI come from the germline V gene (reference sequence). Trimming took off 4 bases at V and 3 bases at J, with 9 bases between the two ends. The length of the CDR3 is 13 residues. The CDR3 DNA follows: TGTGCCAGCAGTTTCCAGTTGGACTATGGCTACACCTTC. It translates to CASSFQLDYGYTF.

This clone was recorded once. The CDR3 sequence: CASSQDSLAGPRDEQYF. The CDR3 region has the DNA TGCGCCAGCAGCCAAGATAGCCTAGCGGGCCCAAGGGACGAGCAGTACTTC. J is TRBJ2-7 and V is TRBV4-1, with 8 bases fitting TRBD2. From germline, CDR1 is MGHRA and CDR2 YSYEKL. There are 17 residues in the CDR3. Trimming cost V 0 bases and J 5 bases; bases outside gene matches: 12.

J is TRBJ2-7 and V is TRBV15; TRBD1 is a possible D gene (7 bases). Germline CDR1 reads LNHNV; CDR2 reads YYDKDF (reference sequence). CDR3 length: 14 residues. V was shortened by 0 bases and J by 7 bases, with 13 bases between the two germline ends. CDR3 region: CATSRDDRAGEQYF. CDR3 in DNA: TGTGCCACCAGCAGAGATGACAGGGCGGGGGAGCAGTACTTC.

The chain is built from TRBV5-1 and TRBJ2-5; 10 bases map to TRBD1. The trim removed 4 bases at V and 2 bases at J, leaving 5 bases unmatched. Germline CDR1 reads SGHRS; CDR2 reads YFSETQ. The CDR3 covers 15 residues. The CDR3 DNA follows: TGCGCCAGCAGCGGGGGACAGGGGAGGCAAGAGACCCAGTACTTC. Protein sequence: CASSGGQGRQETQYF.

Regarding this clone: This sample includes further DNA sequences coding for the same CDR3. This chain links TRBV19 with TRBJ1-5, with 7 bases matching TRBD1. Germline trimming cut 3 bases from V and 2 bases from J; bases unmatched to any gene: 4. From germline, CDR1 is LNHDA and CDR2 SQIVND (reference sequence). The CDR3 covers 15 residues. CDR3 coding DNA: TGTGCCAGTAGTATTAGTGGACAGGGCAATCAGCCCCAGCATTTT. Translating it yields CASSISGQGNQPQHF.

In this sample, this clone turned up a few times. The chain carries TRBV20-1 and TRBJ1-1; D unresolved. The CDR3 length is 11 residues. V was pared by 5 bases and J by 8 bases, with 12 bases between. Germline assignment: CDR1 DFQATT and CDR2 SNEGSKA (reference sequence). The CDR3 DNA sequence: TGCAGTGCTGGGAGAGGGAGCGAAGCTTTCTTT. Amino acid sequence: CSAGRGSEAFF.

This rearrangement joins TRBV14 to TRBJ2-1, with 8 bases fitting TRBD1. Germline V gives CDR1 SGHDN, CDR2 FVKESK. The CDR3 is 13 amino acids. The J segment lost 10 bases and the V segment lost 1 base, leaving 3 bases of the junction unmatched. CDR3 sequence: CASSQVRQGEQFF. The CDR3 DNA reads TGTGCCAGCAGCCAAGTCCGACAGGGGGAGCAGTTCTTC. Full variable domain (rest looked up from reference TRBV14 and TRBJ2-1): EAGVTQFPSHSVIEKGQTVTLRCDPISGHDNLYWYRRVMGKEIKFLLHFVKESKQDESGMPNNRFLAERTGGTYSTLKVQPAELEDSGVYFCASSQVRQGEQFFGPGTRLTVL.

The CDR3 sequence is CASSSQTGRQETQYF. CDR3 coding DNA: TGTGCCAGCAGCTCGCAGACAGGGCGACAAGAGACCCAGTACTTC. This rearrangement joins TRBV7-3 to TRBJ2-5, with 7 bases matching TRBD1. Germline V gene data show CDR1 as SGHTA and CDR2 as FQGTGA. The V gene end was trimmed by 4 bases and the J gene end by 2 bases; junction bases not matched to a gene: 7. The CDR3 consists of 15 residues.

V and J are TRBV30 and TRBJ1-6, with no clear D. Germline V gene lookup returns CDR1 GTSNPN and CDR2 SVGIG (reference sequence). The CDR3 runs to 14 residues. V was trimmed by 3 bases and J by 0 bases, leaving 6 bases between them. CDR3: CAWSASSYNSPLHF. The CDR3 bases are TGTGCCTGGAGCGCCAGCTCCTATAATTCACCCCTCCACTTT. Full variable domain (rest looked up from reference TRBV30 and TRBJ1-6): SQTIHQWPATLVQPVGSPLSLECTVEGTSNPNLYWYRQAAGRGLQLLFYSVGIGQISSEVPQNLSASRPQDRQFILSSKKLLLSDSGFYLCAWSASSYNSPLHFGNGTRLTVT.

The V and J genes are TRBV4-2 and TRBJ2-1; TRBD2 aligns across 16 bases. The V segment lost 4 bases and the J segment 9 bases; nucleotides outside the gene matches: 6. CDR3 length: 16 residues. The germline gives CDR1 LGHNA, CDR2 YNFKEQ. The DNA of the CDR3 is TGTGCCAGCAGCCCGGGACTAGCGGGGGGGAGCGGTGAGCAGTTCTTC. Protein sequence: CASSPGLAGGSGEQFF.

The chain links TRBV19 to TRBJ1-3; 8 bases align to TRBD1. J gave up 4 bases and V 8 bases, and 4 bases lay outside the gene matches. The length of the CDR3 is 13 residues. The germline V gene has CDR1 LNHDA and CDR2 SQIVND (reference sequence). CDR3: CASDRGDGNTIYF. The CDR3 DNA reads TGTGCCAGTGACAGGGGTGACGGAAACACCATATATTTT.

The V call is TRBV5-8, the J call TRBJ1-5; 9 bases align to TRBD1. This CDR3 is built from 14 residues. Germline values: CDR1 SGHTS, CDR2 YDEGEE. V lost 4 bases, J lost 6 bases, and 5 bases stayed unmatched. Written as DNA, the CDR3 is TGTGCCAGCAGCCCGGGACAGGGTGGTCAGCCCCAGCATTTT. The encoded protein is CASSPGQGGQPQHF.